This note documents a single TCR beta chain sequence. What it recognizes is unknown. J was trimmed by 5 bases and V by 4 bases; bases with no gene match: 8. From germline, CDR1 is LNHDA and CDR2 SQIVND (reference sequence). The CDR3 covers 14 residues. The sample comes from a study of T cell clonotyping in hematopoietic cell transplantation. Study results and caveats: Pathologically expanded recipient clonotypes increased progressively from day 30 to day 180 as diversity fell.

TCRdb keeps only in-frame clones here, not all; method: immunoSEQ multiplex PCR. The sample includes a few thousand clones, roughly 85% of them seen just once. This sequence was found in a female patient in her forties or fifties who had an allogeneic stem cell transplant from a related donor, so T cells may come from the graft donor. Some clones in this sample may be carry-over from other donors' samples. This material consisted of PBMCs, taken 180 days after allogeneic stem cell transplant. This chain uses TRBV19 with TRBJ2-7; 7 bases line up with TRBD2. CDR3 nucleotide sequence: TGTGCCAGTAGTACAGCGGGACCACTGGACGAGCAGTACTTC. Amino acid sequence: CASSTAGPLDEQYF.